These 8 T cell receptor beta chains came from one sample sequenced in a study of T cell changes during pregnancy in multiple sclerosis. Assay used: immunoSEQ multiplex PCR; TCRdb lists only in-frame clones, some missing. The table records more than 45,000 clones, roughly 94% of them present only once. Sequenced here: CD4+ T cells from peripheral blood mononuclear cells, sampled in the second trimester of pregnancy. The receptors originated from a female donor with multiple sclerosis, enrolled in a pregnancy study.

V usage is TRBV29-1 and J usage is TRBJ2-1; D uncertain. The germline V and J ends were trimmed by 4 bases and 4 bases, with 8 bases remaining between them. The V gene's germline CDR1 is SQVTM and CDR2 ANQGSEA. The CDR3 runs 12 residues. CDR3 nucleotide sequence: TGCAGCGTTGGAGACGGTTACAATGAGCAGTTCTTC. It yields the protein CSVGDGYNEQFF.

This chain connects TRBV5-4 to TRBJ1-1; D perhaps matches TRBD1 (6 bases). Germline assignment: CDR1 SGHNT and CDR2 YYREEE (reference sequence). Trimming took 0 bases from V and 11 from J, leaving 14 bases between them. The CDR3 spans 13 residues. This CDR3 reads CASSLGAGAEAFF. The CDR3 nucleotides are TGTGCCAGCAGCTTGGGGGCGGGGGCGGAGGCTTTCTTT.

This sequence joins TRBV11-2 and TRBJ1-1; perhaps TRBD1 as D (5 bases). The CDR3 extends over 14 amino acids. The germline V and J ends were trimmed by 6 bases and 6 bases, with 17 bases remaining between them. Germline CDR1 is SGHAT and CDR2 is FQNNGV. The CDR3 sequence: CASRKGPQYAEAFF. The CDR3 DNA reads as TGTGCCAGCAGGAAGGGGCCCCAATACGCTGAAGCTTTCTTT.

The rearrangement links TRBV4-3 to TRBJ2-3; D is possibly TRBD2 (5 bases). Per the germline V gene, CDR1 is LGHNA and CDR2 is YSLEER. CDR3 length: 16 amino acids. Trimming removed 0 bases at V and 4 bases at J, with 14 bases between. This CDR3 reads CASSQEGRRQADTQYF. CDR3 DNA: TGCGCCAGCAGCCAAGAAGGACGGAGGCAGGCAGATACGCAGTATTTT.

The genes are TRBV11-3 and TRBJ2-3, with a weak D call TRBD2 (7 bases). V lost 5 bases and J 2 bases, leaving 14 bases between the germline ends. There are 15 residues in the CDR3. The V gene's germline CDR1 is SGHNT and CDR2 YENEEA. The CDR3 bases are TGTGCCAGCAGCCCGGGGGGCGGGGACACAGATACGCAGTATTTT. This sequence encodes CASSPGGGDTDTQYF. The full variable domain, its missing parts supplied by reference TRBV11-3 and TRBJ2-3, is EAGVVQSPRYKIIEKKQPVAFWCNPISGHNTLYWYLQNLGQGPELLIRYENEEAVDDSQLPKDRFSAERLKGVDSTLKIQPAELGDSAVYLCASSPGGGDTDTQYFGPGTRLTVL.

In DNA form, the CDR3 reads TGCAGCGTTGAGCGAGGGTTGAACACTGAAGCTTTCTTT. Translated, it gives CSVERGLNTEAFF. This chain joins TRBV29-1 and TRBJ1-1; unclear D gene. CDR1 and CDR2 (germline): SQVTM, ANQGSEA. Trimming took off 3 bases at V and 0 bases at J, with 8 bases between the two ends. The CDR3 is 13 residues long.

The V and J genes are TRBV18 and TRBJ1-2; 10 positions agree with TRBD1. The trim removed 1 base at V and 0 bases at J, leaving 17 bases unmatched. Germline-derived CDR1 and CDR2 are KGHSH and LQKENI. The CDR3 loop spans 21 amino acids. Here the CDR3 reads CASSPQILPGQGPRANYGYTF. In nucleotides, the CDR3 is TGTGCCAGCTCACCACAGATCCTTCCGGGACAGGGGCCCCGAGCTAACTATGGCTACACCTTC.

The V and J genes are TRBV11-2 and TRBJ2-5; D is ambiguous. The V and J ends lost 0 bases and 5 bases respectively, with 7 bases between them. Germline lookup yields CDR1 SGHAT and CDR2 FQNNGV. The CDR3 is 13 amino acids. CDR3 sequence: CASSLELRETQYF. CDR3 DNA: TGTGCCAGCAGCTTAGAGCTGCGGGAGACCCAGTACTTC.